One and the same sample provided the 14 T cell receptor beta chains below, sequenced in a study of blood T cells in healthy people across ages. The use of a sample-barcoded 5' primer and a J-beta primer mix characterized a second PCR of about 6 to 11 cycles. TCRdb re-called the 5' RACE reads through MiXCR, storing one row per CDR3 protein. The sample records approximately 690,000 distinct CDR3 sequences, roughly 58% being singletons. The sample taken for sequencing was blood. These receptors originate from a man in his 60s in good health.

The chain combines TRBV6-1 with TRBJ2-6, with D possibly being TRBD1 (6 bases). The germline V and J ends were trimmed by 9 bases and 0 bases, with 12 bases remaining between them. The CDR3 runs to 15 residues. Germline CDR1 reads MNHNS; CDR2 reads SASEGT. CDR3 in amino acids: CASRGGRSGANVLTF. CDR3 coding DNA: TGTGCCAGTCGTGGGGGCCGCTCTGGGGCCAACGTCCTGACTTTC.

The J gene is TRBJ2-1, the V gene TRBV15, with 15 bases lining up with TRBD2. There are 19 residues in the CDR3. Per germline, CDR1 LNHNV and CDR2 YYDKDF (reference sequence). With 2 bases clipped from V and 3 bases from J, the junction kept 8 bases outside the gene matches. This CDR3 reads CATSRLRTSGGAVYNEQFF. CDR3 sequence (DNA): TGTGCCACCAGCAGACTCAGGACTAGCGGGGGGGCCGTCTACAATGAGCAGTTCTTC.

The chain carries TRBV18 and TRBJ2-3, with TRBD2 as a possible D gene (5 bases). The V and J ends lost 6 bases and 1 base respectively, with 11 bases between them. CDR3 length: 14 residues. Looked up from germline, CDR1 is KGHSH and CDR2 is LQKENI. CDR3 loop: CASSLGVRTDTQYF. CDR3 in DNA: TGTGCCAGCTCCCTCGGGGTGCGCACAGATACGCAGTATTTT.

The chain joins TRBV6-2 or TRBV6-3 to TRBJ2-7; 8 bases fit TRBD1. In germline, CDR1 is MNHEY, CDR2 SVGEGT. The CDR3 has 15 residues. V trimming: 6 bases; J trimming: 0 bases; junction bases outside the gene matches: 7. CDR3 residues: CASSRTGIPSYEQYF. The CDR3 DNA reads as TGTGCCAGCAGCCGGACAGGGATCCCCTCCTACGAGCAGTACTTC.

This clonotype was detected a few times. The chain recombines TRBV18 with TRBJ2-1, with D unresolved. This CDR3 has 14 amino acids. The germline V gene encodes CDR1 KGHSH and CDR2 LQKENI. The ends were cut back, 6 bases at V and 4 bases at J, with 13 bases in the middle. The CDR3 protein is CASSFTERYNEQFF. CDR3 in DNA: TGTGCCAGCTCGTTTACGGAAAGATACAATGAGCAGTTCTTC.

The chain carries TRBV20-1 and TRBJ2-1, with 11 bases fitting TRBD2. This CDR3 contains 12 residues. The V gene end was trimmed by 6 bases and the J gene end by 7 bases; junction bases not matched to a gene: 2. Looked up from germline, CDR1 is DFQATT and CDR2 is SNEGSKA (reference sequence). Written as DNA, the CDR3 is TGCAGTGCAGGGACTAGCGGTAATGAGCAGTTCTTC. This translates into CSAGTSGNEQFF.

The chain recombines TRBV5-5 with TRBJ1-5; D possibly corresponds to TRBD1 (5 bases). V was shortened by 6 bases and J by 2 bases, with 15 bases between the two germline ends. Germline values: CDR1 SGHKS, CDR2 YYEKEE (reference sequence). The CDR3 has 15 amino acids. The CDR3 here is CASTQGLGRNQPQHF. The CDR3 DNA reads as TGTGCCAGCACCCAGGGATTAGGTCGCAATCAGCCCCAGCATTTT.

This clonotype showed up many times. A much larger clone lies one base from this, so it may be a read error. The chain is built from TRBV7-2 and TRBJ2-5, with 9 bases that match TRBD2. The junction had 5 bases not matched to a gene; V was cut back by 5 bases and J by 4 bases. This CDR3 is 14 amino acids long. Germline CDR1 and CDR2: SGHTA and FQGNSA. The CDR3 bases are TGTGCCAGCAGCGTACAAGCGGGGGGAGAGACCCAGTACTTC. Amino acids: CASSVQAGGETQYF.

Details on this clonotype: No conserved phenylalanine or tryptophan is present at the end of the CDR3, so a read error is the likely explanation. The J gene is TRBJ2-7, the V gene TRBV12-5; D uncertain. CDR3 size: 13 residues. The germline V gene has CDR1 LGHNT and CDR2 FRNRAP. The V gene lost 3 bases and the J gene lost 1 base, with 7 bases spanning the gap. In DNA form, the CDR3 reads TGTGCTAGTGGTTTCTGGCAGTCCTACGAGCAGTACTTA. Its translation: CASGFWQSYEQYL.

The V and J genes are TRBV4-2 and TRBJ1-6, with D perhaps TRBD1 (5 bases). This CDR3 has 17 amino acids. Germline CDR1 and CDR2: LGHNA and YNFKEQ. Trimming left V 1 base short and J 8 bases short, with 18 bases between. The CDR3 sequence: CASSQGGGGREDSPLHF. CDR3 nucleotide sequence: TGTGCCAGCAGCCAAGGCGGAGGAGGCAGGGAGGATTCACCCCTCCACTTT.

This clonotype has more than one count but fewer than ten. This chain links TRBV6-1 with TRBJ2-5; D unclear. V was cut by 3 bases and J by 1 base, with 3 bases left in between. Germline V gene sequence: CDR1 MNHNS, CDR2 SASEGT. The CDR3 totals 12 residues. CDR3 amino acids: CASSEVQETQYF. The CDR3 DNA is TGTGCCAGCAGTGAGGTCCAAGAGACCCAGTACTTC.

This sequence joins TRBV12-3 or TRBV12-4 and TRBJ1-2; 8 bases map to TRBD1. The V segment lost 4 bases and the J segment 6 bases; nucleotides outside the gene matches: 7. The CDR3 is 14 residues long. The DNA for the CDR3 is TGTGCCAGCAGTTCAGGACAGGGAGGTCATGGCTACACCTTC. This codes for CASSSGQGGHGYTF.

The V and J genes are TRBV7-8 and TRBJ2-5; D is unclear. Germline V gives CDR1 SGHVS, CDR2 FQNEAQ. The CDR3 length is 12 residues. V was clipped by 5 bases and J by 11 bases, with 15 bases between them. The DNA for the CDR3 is TGTGCCAGCAGCCGAACCGATGGCGCGCAGTACTTC. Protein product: CASSRTDGAQYF.

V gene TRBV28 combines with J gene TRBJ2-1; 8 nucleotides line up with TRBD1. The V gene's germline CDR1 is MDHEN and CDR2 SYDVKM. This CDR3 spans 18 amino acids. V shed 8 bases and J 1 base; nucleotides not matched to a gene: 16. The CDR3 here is CASPKSRGTGLSYNEQFF. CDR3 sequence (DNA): TGTGCCAGCCCTAAGAGCCGCGGGACAGGACTATCCTACAATGAGCAGTTCTTC.